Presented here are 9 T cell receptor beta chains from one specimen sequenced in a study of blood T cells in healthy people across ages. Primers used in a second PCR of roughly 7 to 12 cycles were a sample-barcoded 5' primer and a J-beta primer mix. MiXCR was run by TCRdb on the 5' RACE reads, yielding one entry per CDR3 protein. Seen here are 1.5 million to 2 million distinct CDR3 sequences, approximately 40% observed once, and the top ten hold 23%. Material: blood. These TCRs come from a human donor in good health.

CDR3 protein: CASSLLGNKDGYTF. As DNA, the CDR3 is TGCGCCAGCAGCTTACTAGGGAACAAGGATGGCTACACCTTC. J is TRBJ1-2 and V is TRBV5-1; no clear D. The CDR3 covers 14 residues. Germline-derived CDR1 and CDR2 are SGHRS and YFSETQ. The germline V and J ends were trimmed by 2 bases and 6 bases, with 14 bases remaining between them.

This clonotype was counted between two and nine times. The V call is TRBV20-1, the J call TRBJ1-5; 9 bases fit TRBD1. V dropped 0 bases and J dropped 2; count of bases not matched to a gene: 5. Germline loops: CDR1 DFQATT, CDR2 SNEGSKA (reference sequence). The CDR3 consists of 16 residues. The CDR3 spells CSARDGGQGGNQPQHF. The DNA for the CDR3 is TGCAGTGCTAGAGATGGGGGACAGGGTGGCAATCAGCCCCAGCATTTT.

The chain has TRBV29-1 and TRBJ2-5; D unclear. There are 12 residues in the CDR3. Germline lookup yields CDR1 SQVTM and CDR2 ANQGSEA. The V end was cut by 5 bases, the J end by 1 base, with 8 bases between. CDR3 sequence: CSVQSGQETQYF. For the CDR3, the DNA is TGCAGCGTTCAGTCCGGCCAAGAGACCCAGTACTTC.

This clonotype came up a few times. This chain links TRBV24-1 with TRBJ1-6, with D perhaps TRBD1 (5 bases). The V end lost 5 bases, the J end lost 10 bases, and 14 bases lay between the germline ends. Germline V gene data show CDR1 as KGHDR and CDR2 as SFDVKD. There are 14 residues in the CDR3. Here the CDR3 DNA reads TGTGCCACCAGTGGTTCCTCATCAGGGTCACCCCTCCACTTT. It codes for CATSGSSSGSPLHF.

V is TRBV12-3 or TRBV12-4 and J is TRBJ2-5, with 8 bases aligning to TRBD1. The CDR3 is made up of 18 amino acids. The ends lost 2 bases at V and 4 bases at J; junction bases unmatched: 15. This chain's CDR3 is CASSLTSGGRSGVETQYF. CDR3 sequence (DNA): TGTGCCAGCAGTTTAACTTCAGGGGGCCGGTCGGGAGTAGAGACCCAGTACTTC.

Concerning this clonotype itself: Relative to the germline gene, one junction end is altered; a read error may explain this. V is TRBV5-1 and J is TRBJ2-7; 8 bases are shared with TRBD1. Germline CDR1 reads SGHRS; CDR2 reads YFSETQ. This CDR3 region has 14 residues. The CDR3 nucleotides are TGCGCCAACAGCTCCACAGGGGGTAGCGACGAGCAGTACTTC. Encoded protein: CANSSTGGSDEQYF.

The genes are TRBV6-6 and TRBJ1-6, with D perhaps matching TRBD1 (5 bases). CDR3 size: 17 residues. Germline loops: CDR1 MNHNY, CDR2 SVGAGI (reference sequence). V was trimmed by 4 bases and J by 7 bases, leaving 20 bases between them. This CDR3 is CASSWTILIQENSPLHF. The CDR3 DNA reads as TGTGCCAGCAGTTGGACTATTCTCATACAGGAGAATTCACCCCTCCACTTT.

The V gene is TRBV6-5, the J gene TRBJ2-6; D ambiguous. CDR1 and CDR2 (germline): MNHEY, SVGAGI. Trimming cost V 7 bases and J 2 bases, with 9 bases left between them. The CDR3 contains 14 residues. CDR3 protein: CASTPVAGANVLTF. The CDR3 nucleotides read TGTGCCAGCACCCCAGTAGCTGGGGCCAACGTCCTGACTTTC.

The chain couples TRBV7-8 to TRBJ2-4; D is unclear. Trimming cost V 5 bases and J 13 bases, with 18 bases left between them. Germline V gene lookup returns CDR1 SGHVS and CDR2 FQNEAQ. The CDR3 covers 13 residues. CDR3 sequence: CASSPQPHYKQYF. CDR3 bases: TGTGCCAGCAGCCCCCAACCCCATTACAAGCAGTACTTC.